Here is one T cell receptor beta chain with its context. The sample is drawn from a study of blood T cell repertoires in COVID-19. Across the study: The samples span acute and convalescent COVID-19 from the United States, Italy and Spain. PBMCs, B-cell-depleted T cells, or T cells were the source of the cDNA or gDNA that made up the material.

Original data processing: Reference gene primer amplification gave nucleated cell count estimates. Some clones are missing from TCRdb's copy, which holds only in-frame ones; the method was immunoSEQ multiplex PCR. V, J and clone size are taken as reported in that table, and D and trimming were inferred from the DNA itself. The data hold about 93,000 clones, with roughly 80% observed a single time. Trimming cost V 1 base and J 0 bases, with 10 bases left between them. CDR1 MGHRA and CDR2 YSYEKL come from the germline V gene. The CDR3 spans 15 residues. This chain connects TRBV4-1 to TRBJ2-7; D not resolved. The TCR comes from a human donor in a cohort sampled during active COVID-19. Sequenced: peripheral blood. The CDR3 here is CASSQGLVPSYEQYF. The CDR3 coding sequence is TGCGCCAGCAGCCAAGGGCTAGTCCCCTCCTACGAGCAGTACTTC.